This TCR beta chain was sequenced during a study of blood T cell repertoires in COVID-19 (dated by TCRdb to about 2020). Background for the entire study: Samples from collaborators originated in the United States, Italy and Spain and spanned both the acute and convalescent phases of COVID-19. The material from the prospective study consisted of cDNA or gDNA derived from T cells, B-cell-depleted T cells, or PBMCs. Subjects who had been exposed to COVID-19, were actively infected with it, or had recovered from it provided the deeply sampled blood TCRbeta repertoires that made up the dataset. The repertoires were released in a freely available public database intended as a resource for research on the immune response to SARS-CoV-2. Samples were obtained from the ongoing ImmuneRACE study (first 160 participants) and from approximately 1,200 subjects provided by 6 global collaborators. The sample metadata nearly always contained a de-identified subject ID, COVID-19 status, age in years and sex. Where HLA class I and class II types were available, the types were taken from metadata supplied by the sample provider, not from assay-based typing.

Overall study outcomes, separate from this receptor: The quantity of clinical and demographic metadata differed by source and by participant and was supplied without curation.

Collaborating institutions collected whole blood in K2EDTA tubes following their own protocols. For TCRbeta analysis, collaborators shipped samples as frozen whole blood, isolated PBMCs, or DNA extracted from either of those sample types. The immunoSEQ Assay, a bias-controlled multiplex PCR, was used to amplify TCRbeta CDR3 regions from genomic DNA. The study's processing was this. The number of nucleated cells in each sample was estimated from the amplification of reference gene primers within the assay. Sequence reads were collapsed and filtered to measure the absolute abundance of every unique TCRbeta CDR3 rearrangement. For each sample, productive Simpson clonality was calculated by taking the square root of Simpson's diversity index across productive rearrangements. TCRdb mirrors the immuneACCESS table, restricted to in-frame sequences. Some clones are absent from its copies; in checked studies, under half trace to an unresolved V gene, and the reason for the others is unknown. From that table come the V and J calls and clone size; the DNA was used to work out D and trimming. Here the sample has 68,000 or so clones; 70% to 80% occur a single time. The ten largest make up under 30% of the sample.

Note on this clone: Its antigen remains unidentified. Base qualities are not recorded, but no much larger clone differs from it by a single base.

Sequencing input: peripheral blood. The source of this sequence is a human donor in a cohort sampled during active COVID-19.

Here is the DNA: TGTGCCAGCAGACCCAACAGGGTGAACTATGGCTACACCTTC. Its translation reads: CASRPNRVNYGYTF. The sequence is built from TRBV2 and TRBJ1-2; TRBD1 might be the D gene, on 6 matching bases. Its CDR3 holds 14 amino acids, cysteine through phenylalanine. The CDR3 DNA has 42 bases and is translated from base 1. The germline V gene supplies CDR1 SNHLY and CDR2 FYNNEI. The V and J ends are trimmed by 6 bases and 2 bases, leaving 13 bases between them.